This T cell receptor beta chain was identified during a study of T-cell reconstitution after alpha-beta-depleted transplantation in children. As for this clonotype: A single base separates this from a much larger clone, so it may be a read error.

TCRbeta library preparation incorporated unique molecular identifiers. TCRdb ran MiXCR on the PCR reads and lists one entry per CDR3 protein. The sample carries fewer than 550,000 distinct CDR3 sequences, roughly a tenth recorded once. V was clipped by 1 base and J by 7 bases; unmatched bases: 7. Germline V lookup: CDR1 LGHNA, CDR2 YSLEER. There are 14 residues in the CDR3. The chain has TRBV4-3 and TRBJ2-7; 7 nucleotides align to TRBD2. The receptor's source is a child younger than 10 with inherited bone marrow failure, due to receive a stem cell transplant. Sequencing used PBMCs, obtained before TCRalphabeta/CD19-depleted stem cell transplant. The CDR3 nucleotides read TGCGCCAGCAGCCAAGTTAGACTAGCTGGTGAGCAGTACTTC. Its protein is CASSQVRLAGEQYF.